The sequence of this T cell receptor (beta chain) was determined in a study of blood T cell repertoires in COVID-19 (dated by TCRdb to between 2020 and 2021). General notes on the study: Collaborator samples came from the United States, Italy and Spain and covered acute and convalescent phases of COVID-19. The prospective study material was composed of cDNA or gDNA derived from T cells, B-cell-depleted T cells, or PBMCs. The dataset comprised deeply sampled blood TCRbeta repertoires from subjects exposed to, actively infected with, or recovered from COVID-19. The repertoires were released in a freely available public database intended as a resource for research on the immune response to SARS-CoV-2. The samples were drawn from two sources: the first 160 participants of the ongoing ImmuneRACE study, and fewer than 1,500 subjects contributed by 6 global collaborators. Sample metadata almost always included a de-identified subject ID, COVID-19 status, age in years and sex. Where HLA class I and class II types were available, the types were taken from metadata supplied by the sample provider, not from assay-based typing. Overall study results and their limits: Clinical and demographic metadata were provided uncurated, with the amount varying by source and participant.

Participants in the prospective study were aged about 18 to 95 years, lived in approximately 26 United States geographic areas, and enrolled through a virtual design. Cohort assignment in the prospective study relied on participant-reported clinical history from a screening survey and a study questionnaire. Each participant in the prospective study had whole blood, serum and a nasopharyngeal or oropharyngeal swab collected by mobile phlebotomists. Participants in the prospective study had the option to provide additional blood draws and questionnaires over a roughly 2-month period. Before DNA extraction, blood samples from the prospective study were shipped at room temperature or frozen. TCRbeta CDR3 regions were amplified from genomic DNA using the immunoSEQ Assay, a bias-controlled multiplex PCR. Processing in the source paper ran as follows. Within the assay, amplification of reference gene primers was used to estimate how many nucleated cells each sample contained. To quantify the absolute abundance of each unique TCRbeta CDR3 rearrangement, sequence reads were collapsed and filtered. Productive Simpson clonality was computed per sample as the square root of Simpson's diversity index over productive rearrangements. The table comes from immuneACCESS by way of TCRdb, which keeps in-frame sequences with V and J called. Part of the clones is missing from these tables; in studies checked, under half for an unresolved V gene and the rest for unknown reasons. V and J calls and clone size are those listed in that table; D and trimming were worked out from the DNA. The sample has under 400,000 clones on record, 80% to 90% of them singletons. About 4% of the sample is held by the ten biggest clonotypes.

The junction carries 8 bases between V and J, which are trimmed by 4 bases and 4 bases respectively. The germline V gene specifies KGHSH as CDR1 and LQKENI as CDR2. The CDR3, cysteine through phenylalanine, is 13 amino acids long. Of all the DNA, just the CDR3 is kept, 39 bases in frame from base 1. Of note for this clone: The antigen it recognizes is unknown. No much larger clone is present one base from it, and per-base qualities are unavailable.

Recombination linked TRBV18 to TRBJ1-5, and TRBD1 may be the D gene, going by 6 matching bases. The sample taken for sequencing was PBMCs or T cells enriched from blood (not recorded which). This receptor was taken from a woman between 40 and 55 years old with acute COVID-19. In nucleotides, the sequence is TGTGCCAGCTCACTACAGGGAAATCAGCCCCAGCATTTT. This codes for CASSLQGNQPQHF.